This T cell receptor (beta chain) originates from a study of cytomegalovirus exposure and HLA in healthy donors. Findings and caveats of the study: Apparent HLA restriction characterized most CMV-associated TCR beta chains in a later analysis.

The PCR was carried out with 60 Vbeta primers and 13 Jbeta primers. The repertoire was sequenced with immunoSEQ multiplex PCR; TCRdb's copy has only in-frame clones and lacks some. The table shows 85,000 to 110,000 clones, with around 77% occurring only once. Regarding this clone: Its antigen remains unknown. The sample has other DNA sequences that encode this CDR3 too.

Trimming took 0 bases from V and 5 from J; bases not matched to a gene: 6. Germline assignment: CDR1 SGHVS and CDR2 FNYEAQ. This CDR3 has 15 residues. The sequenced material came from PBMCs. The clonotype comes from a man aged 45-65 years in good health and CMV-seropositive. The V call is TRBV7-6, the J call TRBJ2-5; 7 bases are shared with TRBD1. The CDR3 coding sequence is TGTGCCAGCAGCTTAGCTTGGACAGGCCAGGAGACCCAGTACTTC. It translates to CASSLAWTGQETQYF.